These T cell receptor beta chains were read from a single sample in a study of shared clonotypes between healthy human individuals. TCRdb's copy holds only in-frame clones and misses some; the assay was immunoSEQ multiplex PCR. The sample has about 2.1 million clones; around 95% are singletons. The specimen sequenced was naive CD8+ T cells from PBMCs. These TCRs come from a man younger than 35 in good health. Some clones in this sample may be carry-over from other donors' samples. Both conserved end residues are part of each CDR3. The D gene is left open where the match is weak. Size tells how often a clone was seen (once, few, many) or the class of an expanded clone, and some rows leave it out.

abundance	v_gene	d_gene	j_gene	CDR3aa	CDR3nt
-	TRBV15	-	TRBJ2-7	CATSTGRSIHEQYF	TGTGCCACCAGCACGGGCCGTAGCATCCACGAGCAGTACTTC
-	TRBV27	TRBD2	TRBJ2-1	CASRQDAGAYNEQFF	TGTGCCAGCAGGCAGGACGCGGGGGCCTACAATGAGCAGTTCTTC
-	TRBV15	TRBD1	TRBJ2-7	CATRPGGGGYEQYF	TGTGCCACCAGACCAGGGGGCGGCGGCTACGAGCAGTACTTC
-	TRBV2	TRBD2	TRBJ2-7	CASGSGIYEQYF	TGTGCCAGCGGAAGCGGGATCTACGAGCAGTACTTC
-	TRBV13	-	TRBJ2-7	CASTFQDTPYEQYF	TGTGCCAGCACATTTCAGGATACCCCCTACGAGCAGTACTTC
-	TRBV5-1	-	TRBJ2-3	CASSFQGWRTDTQYF	TGCGCCAGCAGCTTCCAGGGATGGCGAACAGATACGCAGTATTTT
-	TRBV30	-	TRBJ1-4	CALDKQGGEKLFF	TGTGCCTTGGACAAACAGGGAGGGGAAAAACTGTTTTTT
-	TRBV5-6	TRBD1	TRBJ1-2	CASSLGQGDGYTF	TGTGCCAGCAGCTTGGGGCAGGGGGATGGCTACACCTTC
-	TRBV4-1	-	TRBJ1-1	CASSQPTQGDTEAFF	TGCGCCAGCAGCCAACCTACACAGGGAGACACTGAAGCTTTCTTT
-	TRBV27	-	TRBJ1-1	CASRGGGTEAFF	TGTGCCAGCCGGGGTGGGGGCACTGAAGCTTTCTTT
-	TRBV6-5	TRBD1	TRBJ2-7	CASSQGQSYEQYF	TGTGCCAGCAGCCAGGGACAGTCCTACGAGCAGTACTTC
-	TRBV25-1	TRBD1	TRBJ2-1	CASSHRGPVGNEQFF	TGTGCCAGCAGCCACAGGGGGCCGGTTGGCAATGAGCAGTTCTTC
-	TRBV14	TRBD1	TRBJ2-1	CASRATGDNEQFF	TGTGCCAGCAGAGCGACAGGGGACAATGAGCAGTTCTTC
once	TRBV27	-	TRBJ2-1	CASSFIYPGDSYNEQFF	TGTGCCAGCAGTTTTATTTATCCGGGAGACTCCTACAATGAGCAGTTCTTC
-	TRBV19	-	TRBJ2-2	CASSYRVTNTGELFF	TGTGCCAGTAGCTACCGGGTGACGAACACCGGGGAGCTGTTTTTT
-	TRBV27	-	TRBJ2-7	CASSLRGVGAYEQYF	TGTGCCAGCAGTTTAAGGGGGGTAGGCGCCTACGAGCAGTACTTC
-	TRBV19	-	TRBJ2-1	CASSIIDYNEQFF	TGTGCCAGTAGTATAATTGACTACAATGAGCAGTTCTTC
-	TRBV11-3	-	TRBJ2-5	CASSLDPEETQYF	TGTGCCAGCAGCTTAGATCCAGAAGAGACCCAGTACTTC
-	TRBV6-5	-	TRBJ2-7	CASSYVGIAYEQYF	TGTGCCAGCAGTTACGTTGGGATCGCCTACGAGCAGTACTTC
-	TRBV12-5	TRBD1	TRBJ2-3	CASGLADRVGVNTQYF	TGTGCTAGTGGTTTGGCGGACAGGGTTGGGGTAAATACGCAGTATTTT
-	TRBV19	-	TRBJ2-1	CASRGTQNEQFF	TGTGCCAGTAGGGGGACTCAAAATGAGCAGTTCTTC
-	TRBV27	-	TRBJ1-1	CASRGRQVKRYTEAFF	TGTGCCAGCAGGGGGCGGCAGGTCAAAAGGTACACTGAAGCTTTCTTT
-	TRBV7-8	TRBD2	TRBJ2-1	CASSPGLVGYNEQFF	TGTGCCAGCAGCCCCGGACTAGTTGGCTACAATGAGCAGTTCTTC
-	TRBV2	TRBD1	TRBJ2-7	CASSLGQGSRYEQYF	TGTGCCAGCAGTCTTGGACAGGGGTCTCGCTACGAGCAGTACTTC
-	TRBV5-4	-	TRBJ1-2	CASRHPGLANYGYTF	TGTGCCAGCAGACATCCAGGTTTAGCTAACTATGGCTACACCTTC
-	TRBV29-1	-	TRBJ2-1	CSFLLPGQGNEQFF	TGCAGCTTCCTGCTCCCGGGTCAGGGAAATGAGCAGTTCTTC
-	TRBV21-1	-	TRBJ1-1	CASSKTGTKMRNTEAFF	TGTGCCAGCAGCAAGACCGGGACAAAAATGCGGAACACTGAAGCTTTCTTT
-	TRBV9	-	TRBJ1-4	CASSLDGQFEKLFF	TGTGCCAGCAGCCTGGATGGACAGTTTGAAAAACTGTTTTTT
few	TRBV6-1	-	TRBJ2-7	CASSDDGYEQYF	TGTGCCAGCAGTGATGACGGCTACGAGCAGTACTTC
few	TRBV11-2	-	TRBJ1-2	CASSSVGVYGYTF	TGTGCCAGCAGCTCCGTTGGGGTTTATGGCTACACCTTC
-	TRBV10-3	TRBD2	TRBJ2-3	CAISEKGLERTDTQYF	TGTGCCATCAGTGAAAAGGGACTAGAACGCACAGATACGCAGTATTTT
-	TRBV7-8	TRBD1	TRBJ2-7	CASSHRQGSHEQYF	TGTGCCAGCAGCCATCGACAGGGATCCCACGAGCAGTACTTC
-	TRBV27	-	TRBJ2-3	CASRASASTDTQYF	TGTGCCAGCAGAGCTAGCGCTAGCACAGATACGCAGTATTTT
-	TRBV29-1	-	TRBJ2-7	CSVEAPGLYNYEQYF	TGCAGCGTTGAAGCCCCGGGACTGTATAACTACGAGCAGTACTTC
once	TRBV29-1	-	TRBJ2-7	CSVAGGGSPYEQYF	TGCAGCGTTGCAGGGGGGGGGTCCCCCTACGAGCAGTACTTC
-	TRBV27	TRBD2	TRBJ2-7	CASSFSGRAYEQYF	TGTGCCAGCAGCTTTAGCGGGAGGGCCTACGAGCAGTACTTC
-	TRBV5-1	TRBD1	TRBJ1-4	CASSWTGLNEKLFF	TGCGCCAGCAGCTGGACAGGGCTTAATGAAAAACTGTTTTTT
-	TRBV28	TRBD1	TRBJ2-7	CASTELRGLLNEQYF	TGTGCCAGCACAGAACTAAGGGGGCTTCTCAACGAGCAGTACTTC
-	TRBV28	-	TRBJ1-4	CASSLGTGRIEKLFF	TGTGCCAGCAGTTTAGGGACGGGGAGGATTGAAAAACTGTTTTTT
-	TRBV9	TRBD1	TRBJ1-4	CASSVESRQGPENEKLFF	TGTGCCAGCAGCGTAGAATCGAGACAGGGTCCGGAGAATGAAAAACTGTTTTTT
-	TRBV5-6	-	TRBJ1-4	CASSVDSNEKLFF	TGTGCCAGCAGCGTTGACAGTAATGAAAAACTGTTTTTT
-	TRBV6-1	-	TRBJ1-3	CASLPGISSGNTIYF	TGTGCCTCCCTCCCCGGTATTTCCTCTGGAAACACCATATATTTT
-	TRBV27	TRBD1	TRBJ1-2	CASGFTGGPGDGYTF	TGTGCCAGCGGCTTTACAGGGGGCCCCGGGGACGGCTACACCTTC
-	TRBV4-1	-	TRBJ1-5	CASSQRGNQPQHF	TGCGCCAGCAGCCAACGGGGGAATCAGCCCCAGCATTTT
once	TRBV7-9	TRBD2	TRBJ2-1	CASSLDPLTSGFYYNEQFF	TGTGCCAGCAGCTTAGACCCCCTGACTAGCGGTTTCTATTACAATGAGCAGTTCTTC
-	TRBV5-6	TRBD1	TRBJ2-5	CASSPTGEETQYF	TGTGCCAGCAGCCCGACAGGGGAAGAGACCCAGTACTTC
-	TRBV5-1	-	TRBJ1-1	CASSLGPGKNTEAFF	TGCGCCAGCAGCCTGGGCCCGGGGAAGAACACTGAAGCTTTCTTT
few	TRBV27	-	TRBJ1-5	CASSLKGSNSNQPQHF	TGTGCCAGCAGTTTGAAGGGGAGCAATAGCAATCAGCCCCAGCATTTT
-	TRBV4-3	TRBD2	TRBJ2-7	CASSQDYSGGYEQYF	TGCGCCAGCAGCCAAGATTATAGCGGGGGCTACGAGCAGTACTTC
-	TRBV27	TRBD2	TRBJ2-1	CASSTLTSGHNEQFF	TGTGCCAGCAGCACTTTGACTAGCGGGCACAATGAGCAGTTCTTC
-	TRBV7-9	TRBD1	TRBJ1-2	CASSFTGGRDYGYTF	TGTGCCAGCAGTTTTACAGGGGGCAGGGACTATGGCTACACCTTC
-	TRBV27	-	TRBJ2-1	CASSIPYNEQFF	TGTGCCAGCAGTATCCCTTACAATGAGCAGTTCTTC